These 13 T cell receptor beta chains were sequenced from one sample in a study of blood T cell repertoires in COVID-19. Generated by immunoSEQ multiplex PCR, the TCRdb table keeps only in-frame clones and is missing some. The sample carries more than 200,000 clones, about nine tenths recorded once. The sequenced sample was PBMCs or T cells enriched from blood (not recorded which). These receptors originate from a man aged 30 to 45 in a cohort exposed to, infected with or recovered from COVID-19 (not recorded which).

There are a few counts of this clone. The chain uses TRBV19 and TRBJ2-1; no firm D call. Germline-derived CDR1 and CDR2 are LNHDA and SQIVND (reference sequence). V lost 5 bases, J lost 1 base, and 9 bases lay in between. The CDR3 length is 14 residues. Here the CDR3 DNA reads TGTGCCAGTAGTCTACTACCATCCTACAATGAGCAGTTCTTC. Encoded protein: CASSLLPSYNEQFF.

The chain recombines TRBV19 with TRBJ1-1, with D perhaps matching TRBD1 (6 bases). The germline V gene encodes CDR1 LNHDA and CDR2 SQIVND (reference sequence). The CDR3 length is 14 residues. Between the trimmed V and J ends, which lost 7 bases and 6 bases, there was a span of 18 bases. CDR3 bases: TGTGCCAGTAATGATCAGGGGTCTACCGCTGAAGCTTTCTTT. Its protein product is CASNDQGSTAEAFF.

The chain has TRBV5-1 and TRBJ2-4; D is perhaps TRBD1 (5 bases). Germline CDR1 is SGHRS and CDR2 is YFSETQ. The V and J ends lost 5 bases and 5 bases respectively, with 5 bases between them. This CDR3 region has 11 residues. CDR3 DNA: TGCGCCAGCAGGGGGCAAAACATTCAGTACTTC. Translating gives CASRGQNIQYF. The variable domain in full, with the rest retrieved from reference TRBV5-1 and TRBJ2-4, is KAGVTQTPRYLIKTRGQQVTLSCSPISGHRSVSWYQQTPGQGLQFLFEYFSETQRNKGNFPGRFSGRQFSNSRSEMNVSTLELGDSALYLCASRGQNIQYFGAGTRLSVL.

J is TRBJ2-7 and V is TRBV19, with D unresolved. Looked up from germline, CDR1 is LNHDA and CDR2 is SQIVND (reference sequence). The V end lost 1 base, the J end lost 0 bases, and 7 bases lay between the germline ends. This CDR3 spans 14 amino acids. The CDR3 spells CASSIGHSSYEQYF. The CDR3 region has the DNA TGTGCCAGTAGTATAGGTCACAGCTCCTACGAGCAGTACTTC.

The count of this clone is one. In DNA, the CDR3 is TGTGCCAGCACCTCTTTATTGGCGGCCGCCCCCTACGAGCAGTACTTC. Translation: CASTSLLAAAPYEQYF. The V gene is TRBV28, the J gene TRBJ2-7; D is unresolved. The CDR3 is 16 residues long. V dropped 7 bases and J dropped 2 bases, with 21 bases sitting between them. Germline V gene data show CDR1 as MDHEN and CDR2 as SYDVKM.

The J gene is TRBJ1-4, the V gene TRBV27, with D perhaps matching TRBD1 (5 bases). The length of the CDR3 is 16 residues. With 7 bases removed from V and 4 bases from J, the gap between germline ends came to 19 bases. Germline CDR1 is MNHEY and CDR2 is SMNVEV (reference sequence). CDR3 protein: CASTPNPPQGNEKLFF. The CDR3 DNA reads as TGTGCCAGCACGCCAAATCCACCCCAGGGTAATGAAAAACTGTTTTTT.

This rearrangement joins TRBV7-6 to TRBJ2-3, with 8 bases aligning to TRBD1. Germline V gene lookup returns CDR1 SGHVS and CDR2 FNYEAQ. V shed 1 base and J 3 bases; nucleotides not matched to a gene: 6. CDR3 length: 16 amino acids. The CDR3 loop is CASSLVPGQETDTQYF. CDR3 in DNA: TGTGCCAGCAGCTTAGTCCCGGGACAGGAAACAGATACGCAGTATTTT. Full variable domain (rest looked up from reference TRBV7-6 and TRBJ2-3): GAGVSQSPRYKVTKRGQDVALRCDPISGHVSLYWYRQALGQGPEFLTYFNYEAQQDKSGLPNDRFSAERPEGSISTLTIQRTEQRDSAMYRCASSLVPGQETDTQYFGPGTRLTVL.

This clone was recorded once. V usage is TRBV5-1 and J usage is TRBJ2-7, with 9 bases matching TRBD2. Losses at the gene ends were 1 base for V and 3 bases for J; bases not matched to a gene: 5. Per germline, CDR1 SGHRS and CDR2 YFSETQ. The length of the CDR3 is 15 residues. The CDR3 is CASSLNRAGGYEQYF. In DNA form, the CDR3 reads TGCGCCAGCAGCTTGAATCGAGCGGGAGGCTACGAGCAGTACTTC.

The chain carries TRBV19 and TRBJ2-2, with 8 bases that match TRBD1. CDR1 LNHDA and CDR2 SQIVND come from the germline V gene (reference sequence). The CDR3 has 15 amino acids. J was trimmed by 2 bases and V by 7 bases; bases with no gene match: 6. CDR3 loop: CASKPGQVNTGELFF. CDR3 coding DNA: TGTGCCAGTAAACCGGGACAGGTCAACACCGGGGAGCTGTTTTTT. The complete variable domain, with remaining parts taken from reference TRBV19 and TRBJ2-2, reads DGGITQSPKYLFRKEGQNVTLSCEQNLNHDAMYWYRQDPGQGLRLIYYSQIVNDFQKGDIAEGYSVSREKKESFPLTVTSAQKNPTAFYLCASKPGQVNTGELFFGEGSRLTVL.

This CDR3 is CASSVSGRFAADEQYF. CDR3 sequence (DNA): TGTGCCAGCAGCGTTAGCGGGAGGTTTGCAGCGGACGAGCAGTACTTC. The gene calls are TRBV9 and TRBJ2-7; 10 bases agree with TRBD2. Trimming at V came to 2 bases and at J to 5 bases, leaving 10 bases not matched to a gene. The germline CDR1 and CDR2 sequences are SGDLS and YYNGEE. This CDR3 has 16 amino acids.

V gene TRBV5-1 combines with J gene TRBJ2-2; 7 nucleotides agree with TRBD1. CDR1 is SGHRS and CDR2 is YFSETQ in the germline V gene. CDR3 size: 14 residues. The J segment lost 2 bases and the V segment lost 6 bases, leaving 4 bases of the junction unmatched. The CDR3: CASTQGVNTGELFF. For the CDR3, the DNA is TGCGCCAGCACGCAGGGGGTAAACACCGGGGAGCTGTTTTTT.

The V gene is TRBV28, the J gene TRBJ2-7, with 10 bases that match TRBD1. This CDR3 contains 14 residues. The germline V gene encodes CDR1 MDHEN and CDR2 SYDVKM. V was clipped by 6 bases and J by 7 bases; unmatched bases: 9. In DNA, the CDR3 is TGTGCCAGCAGAACCGGGACAGGGGTTGTGGAGCAGTACTTC. Amino acid sequence: CASRTGTGVVEQYF.

The rearrangement joins TRBV9 to TRBJ2-5; the D gene is possibly TRBD2 (6 bases). V was trimmed by 2 bases and J by 5 bases, leaving 13 bases between them. The germline gives CDR1 SGDLS, CDR2 YYNGEE. The CDR3 extends over 14 amino acids. The CDR3 loop reads CASSVTSSLETQYF. CDR3 sequence (DNA): TGTGCCAGCAGCGTGACTAGTTCCTTGGAGACCCAGTACTTC. Full variable domain (missing parts from reference TRBV9 and TRBJ2-5): DSGVTQTPKHLITATGQRVTLRCSPRSGDLSVYWYQQSLDQGLQFLIQYYNGEERAKGNILERFSAQQFPDLHSELNLSSLELGDSALYFCASSVTSSLETQYFGPGTRLLVL.